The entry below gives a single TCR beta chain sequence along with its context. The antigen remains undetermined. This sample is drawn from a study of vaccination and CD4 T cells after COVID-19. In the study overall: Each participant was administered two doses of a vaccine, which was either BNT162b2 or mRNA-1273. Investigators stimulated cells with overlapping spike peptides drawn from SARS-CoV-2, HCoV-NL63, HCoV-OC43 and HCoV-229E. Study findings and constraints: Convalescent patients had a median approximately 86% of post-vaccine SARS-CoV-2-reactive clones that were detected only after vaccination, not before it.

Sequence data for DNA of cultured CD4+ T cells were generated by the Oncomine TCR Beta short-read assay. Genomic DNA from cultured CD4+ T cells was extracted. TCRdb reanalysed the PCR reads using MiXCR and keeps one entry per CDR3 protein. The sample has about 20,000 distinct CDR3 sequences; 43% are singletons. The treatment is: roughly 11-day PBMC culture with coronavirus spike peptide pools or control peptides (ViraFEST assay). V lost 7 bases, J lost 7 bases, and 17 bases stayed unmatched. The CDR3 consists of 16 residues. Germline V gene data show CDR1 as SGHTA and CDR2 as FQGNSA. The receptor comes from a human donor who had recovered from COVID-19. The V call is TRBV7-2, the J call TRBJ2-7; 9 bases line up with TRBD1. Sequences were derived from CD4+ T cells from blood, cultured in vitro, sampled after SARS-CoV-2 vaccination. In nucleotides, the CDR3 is TGTGCCAGCACCATAACCGGGACAGGGCGTTTCGGAGAGCAGTACTTC. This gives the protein CASTITGTGRFGEQYF.